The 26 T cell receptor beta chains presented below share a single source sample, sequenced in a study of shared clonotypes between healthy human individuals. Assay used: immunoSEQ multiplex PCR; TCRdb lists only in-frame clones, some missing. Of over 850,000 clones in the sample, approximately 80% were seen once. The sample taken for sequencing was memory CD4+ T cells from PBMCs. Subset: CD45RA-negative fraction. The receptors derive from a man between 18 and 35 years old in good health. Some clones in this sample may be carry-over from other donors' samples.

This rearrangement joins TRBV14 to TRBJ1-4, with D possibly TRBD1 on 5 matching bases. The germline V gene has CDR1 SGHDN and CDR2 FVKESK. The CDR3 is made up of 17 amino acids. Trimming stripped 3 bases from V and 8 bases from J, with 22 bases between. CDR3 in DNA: TGTGCCAGCAGCCAGCCTCGGCCGGGAGACAGAGCCGAAAAACTGTTTTTT. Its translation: CASSQPRPGDRAEKLFF.

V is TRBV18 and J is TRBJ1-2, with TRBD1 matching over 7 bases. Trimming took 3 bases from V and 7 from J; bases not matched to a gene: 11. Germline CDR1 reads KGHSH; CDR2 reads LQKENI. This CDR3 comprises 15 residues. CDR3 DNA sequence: TGTGCCAGCTCACCGCGCGGGACAGCGATATTTGGCTACACCTTC. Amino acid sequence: CASSPRGTAIFGYTF.

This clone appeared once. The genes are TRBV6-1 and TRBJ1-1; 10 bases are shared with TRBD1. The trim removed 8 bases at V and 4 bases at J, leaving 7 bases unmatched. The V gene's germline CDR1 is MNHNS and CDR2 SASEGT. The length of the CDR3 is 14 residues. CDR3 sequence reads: CASHVGQGGTEAFF. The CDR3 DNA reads TGTGCCAGCCACGTAGGACAGGGGGGCACTGAAGCTTTCTTT.

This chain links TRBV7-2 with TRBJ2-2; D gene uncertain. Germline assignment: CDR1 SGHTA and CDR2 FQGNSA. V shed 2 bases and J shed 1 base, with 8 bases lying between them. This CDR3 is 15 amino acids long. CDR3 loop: CASSLIPQNTGELFF. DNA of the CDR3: TGTGCCAGCAGCTTAATCCCCCAGAACACCGGGGAGCTGTTTTTT.

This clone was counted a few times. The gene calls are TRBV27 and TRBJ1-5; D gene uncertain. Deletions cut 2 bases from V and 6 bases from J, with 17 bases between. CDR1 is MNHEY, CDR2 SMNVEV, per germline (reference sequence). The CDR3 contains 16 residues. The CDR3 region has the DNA TGTGCCAGCAGTTTAAGGGCCCTGGGTACAATTCAGCCCCAGCATTTT. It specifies CASSLRALGTIQPQHF.

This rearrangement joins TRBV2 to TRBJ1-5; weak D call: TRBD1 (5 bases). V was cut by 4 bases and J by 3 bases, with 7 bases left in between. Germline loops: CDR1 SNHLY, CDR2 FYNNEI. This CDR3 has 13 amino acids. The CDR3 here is CASSARVNQPQHF. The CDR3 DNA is TGTGCCAGCAGTGCCAGGGTCAATCAGCCCCAGCATTTT.

The CDR3 spells CASSQELPTRLLSGNTIYF. In DNA form, the CDR3 reads TGCGCCAGCAGCCAAGAACTCCCGACCCGACTCCTCTCTGGAAACACCATATATTTT. The V call is TRBV4-3, the J call TRBJ1-3; no clear D gene. CDR1 and CDR2 (germline): LGHNA, YSLEER. Trimming removed 0 bases at V and 0 bases at J, with 18 bases between. The CDR3 is 19 residues long.

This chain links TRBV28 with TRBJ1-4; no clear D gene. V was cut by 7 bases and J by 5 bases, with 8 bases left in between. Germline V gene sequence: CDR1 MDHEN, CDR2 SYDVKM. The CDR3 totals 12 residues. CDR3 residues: CASTVTNEKLFF. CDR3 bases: TGTGCCAGCACGGTCACCAATGAAAAACTGTTTTTT.

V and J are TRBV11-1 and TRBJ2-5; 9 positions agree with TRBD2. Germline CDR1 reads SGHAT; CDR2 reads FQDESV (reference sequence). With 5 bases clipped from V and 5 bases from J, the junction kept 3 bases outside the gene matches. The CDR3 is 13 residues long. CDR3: CASSRGRVETQYF. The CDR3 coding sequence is TGTGCCAGCAGCCGCGGGAGGGTGGAGACCCAGTACTTC.

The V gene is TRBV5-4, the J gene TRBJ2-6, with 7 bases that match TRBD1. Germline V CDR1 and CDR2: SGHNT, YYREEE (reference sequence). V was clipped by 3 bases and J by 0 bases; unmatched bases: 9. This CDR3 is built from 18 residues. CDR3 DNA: TGTGCCAGCAGCTACCAGGGGGTGATTAACTCTGGGGCCAACGTCCTGACTTTC. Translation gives CASSYQGVINSGANVLTF.

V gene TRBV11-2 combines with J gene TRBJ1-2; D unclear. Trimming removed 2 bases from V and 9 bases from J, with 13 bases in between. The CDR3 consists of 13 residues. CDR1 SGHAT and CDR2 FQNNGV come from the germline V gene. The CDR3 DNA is TGTGCCAGCAGCTTAAACTATGCGTTCCGCTACACCTTC. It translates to CASSLNYAFRYTF.

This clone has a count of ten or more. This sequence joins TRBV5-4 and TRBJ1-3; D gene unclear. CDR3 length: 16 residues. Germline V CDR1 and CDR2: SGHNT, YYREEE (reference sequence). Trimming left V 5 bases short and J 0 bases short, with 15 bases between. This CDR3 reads CASSYAAESSGNTIYF. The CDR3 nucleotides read TGTGCCAGCAGTTATGCCGCGGAGAGCTCTGGAAACACCATATATTTT.

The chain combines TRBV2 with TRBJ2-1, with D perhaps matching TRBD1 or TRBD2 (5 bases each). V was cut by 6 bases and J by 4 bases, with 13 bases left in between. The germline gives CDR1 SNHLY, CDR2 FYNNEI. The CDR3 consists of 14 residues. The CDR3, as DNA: TGTGCCAGCAGAGCCAGAGGGGCGTACAATGAGCAGTTCTTC. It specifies CASRARGAYNEQFF.

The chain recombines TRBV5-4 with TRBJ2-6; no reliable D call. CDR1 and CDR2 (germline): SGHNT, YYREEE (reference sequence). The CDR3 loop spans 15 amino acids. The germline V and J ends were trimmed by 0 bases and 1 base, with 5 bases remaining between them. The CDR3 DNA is TGTGCCAGCAGCTTGGAAGCGTCTGGGGCCAACGTCCTGACTTTC. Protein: CASSLEASGANVLTF.

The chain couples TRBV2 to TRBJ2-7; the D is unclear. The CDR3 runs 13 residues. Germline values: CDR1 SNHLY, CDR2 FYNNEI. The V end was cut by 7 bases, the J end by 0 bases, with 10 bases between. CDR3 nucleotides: TGTGCCAGCATGTGGCAGATCTCCTACGAGCAGTACTTC. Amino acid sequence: CASMWQISYEQYF.

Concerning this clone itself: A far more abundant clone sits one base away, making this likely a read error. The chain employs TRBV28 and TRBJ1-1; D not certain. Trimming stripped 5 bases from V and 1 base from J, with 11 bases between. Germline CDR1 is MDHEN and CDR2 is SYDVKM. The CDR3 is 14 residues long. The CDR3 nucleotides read TGTGCCAGCAGTCCGTTCCTCGGGAACACTGAAGCTTTCTTT. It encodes CASSPFLGNTEAFF.

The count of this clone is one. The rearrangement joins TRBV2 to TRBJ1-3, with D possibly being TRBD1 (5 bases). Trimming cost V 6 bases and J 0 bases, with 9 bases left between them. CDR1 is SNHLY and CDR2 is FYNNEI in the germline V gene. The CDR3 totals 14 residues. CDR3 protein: CASSYRISGNTIYF. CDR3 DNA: TGTGCCAGCAGCTACAGGATCTCTGGAAACACCATATATTTT. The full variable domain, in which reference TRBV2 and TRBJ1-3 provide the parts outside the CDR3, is EPEVTQTPSHQVTQMGQEVILRCVPISNHLYFYWYRQILGQKVEFLVSFYNNEISEKSEIFDDQFSVERPDGSNFTLKIRSTKLEDSAMYFCASSYRISGNTIYFGEGSWLTVV.

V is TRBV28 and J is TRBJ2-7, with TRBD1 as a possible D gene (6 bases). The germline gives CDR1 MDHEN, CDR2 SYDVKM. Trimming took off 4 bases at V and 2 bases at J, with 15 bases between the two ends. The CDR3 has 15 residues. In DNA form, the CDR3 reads TGTGCCAGCAGTTCACCCGCCGGACAGACCTACGAGCAGTACTTC. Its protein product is CASSSPAGQTYEQYF.

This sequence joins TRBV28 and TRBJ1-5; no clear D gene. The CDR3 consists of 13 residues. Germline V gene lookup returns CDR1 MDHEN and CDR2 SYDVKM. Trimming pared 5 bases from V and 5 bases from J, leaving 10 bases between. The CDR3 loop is CASSTDTYQPQHF. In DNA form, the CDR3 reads TGTGCCAGCAGTACAGACACCTATCAGCCCCAGCATTTT.

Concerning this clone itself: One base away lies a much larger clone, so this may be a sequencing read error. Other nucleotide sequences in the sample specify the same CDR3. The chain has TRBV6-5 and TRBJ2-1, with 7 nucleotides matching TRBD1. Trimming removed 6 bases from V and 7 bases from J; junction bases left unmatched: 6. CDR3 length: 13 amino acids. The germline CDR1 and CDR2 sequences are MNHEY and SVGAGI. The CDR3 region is CASRLGQFNEQFF. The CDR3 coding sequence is TGTGCCAGCAGACTGGGACAGTTTAATGAGCAGTTCTTC.

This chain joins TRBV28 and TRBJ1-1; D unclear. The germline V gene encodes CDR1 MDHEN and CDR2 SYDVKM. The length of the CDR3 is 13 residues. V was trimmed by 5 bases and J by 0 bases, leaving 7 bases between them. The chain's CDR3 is CASSLILNTEAFF. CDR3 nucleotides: TGTGCCAGCAGTCTGATCCTGAACACTGAAGCTTTCTTT.

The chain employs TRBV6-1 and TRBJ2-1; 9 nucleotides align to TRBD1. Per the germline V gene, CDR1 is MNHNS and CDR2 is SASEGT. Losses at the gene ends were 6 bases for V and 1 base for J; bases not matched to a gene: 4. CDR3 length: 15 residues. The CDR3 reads CASRGQGSSYNEQFF. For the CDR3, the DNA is TGTGCCAGCAGGGGACAGGGATCGTCCTACAATGAGCAGTTCTTC.

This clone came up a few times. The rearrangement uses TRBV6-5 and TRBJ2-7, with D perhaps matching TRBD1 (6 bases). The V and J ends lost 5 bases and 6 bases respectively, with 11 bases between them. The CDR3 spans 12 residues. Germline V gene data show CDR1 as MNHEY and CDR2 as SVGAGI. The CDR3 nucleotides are TGTGCCAGCAGTACAGGGCACAGCGAGCAGTACTTC. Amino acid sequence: CASSTGHSEQYF.

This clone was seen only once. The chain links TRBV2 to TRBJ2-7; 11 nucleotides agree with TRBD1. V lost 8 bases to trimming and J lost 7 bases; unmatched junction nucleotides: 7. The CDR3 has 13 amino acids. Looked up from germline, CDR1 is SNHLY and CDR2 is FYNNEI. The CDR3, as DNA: TGTGCCAGCGGAGGGACAGGGGGGGGTGAGCAGTACTTC. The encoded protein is CASGGTGGGEQYF.

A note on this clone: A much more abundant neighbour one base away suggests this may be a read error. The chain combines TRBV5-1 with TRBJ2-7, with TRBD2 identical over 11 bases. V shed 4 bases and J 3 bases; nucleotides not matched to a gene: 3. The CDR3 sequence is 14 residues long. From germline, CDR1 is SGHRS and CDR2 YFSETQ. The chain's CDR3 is CASSHGTSGYEQYF. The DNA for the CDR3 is TGCGCCAGCAGCCACGGGACTAGCGGCTACGAGCAGTACTTC.

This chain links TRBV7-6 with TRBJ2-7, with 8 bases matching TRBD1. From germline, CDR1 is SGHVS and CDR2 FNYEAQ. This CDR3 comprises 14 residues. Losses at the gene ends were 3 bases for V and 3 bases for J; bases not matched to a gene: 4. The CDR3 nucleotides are TGTGCCAGCAGCTTCGAACAGGGGGTCTACGAGCAGTACTTC. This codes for CASSFEQGVYEQYF. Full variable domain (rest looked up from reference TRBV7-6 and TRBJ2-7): GAGVSQSPRYKVTKRGQDVALRCDPISGHVSLYWYRQALGQGPEFLTYFNYEAQQDKSGLPNDRFSAERPEGSISTLTIQRTEQRDSAMYRCASSFEQGVYEQYFGPGTRLTVT.